This T cell receptor beta chain was retrieved from a study of blood T cell repertoires in COVID-19. Germline CDR1 and CDR2: KGHSH and LQKENI. The CDR3 covers 16 residues. With 0 bases clipped from V and 1 base from J, the junction kept 4 bases outside the gene matches. This clone is a singleton in its sample. Authors' methods: Estimation of nucleated cell counts relied on the amplification of reference gene primers. Method: immunoSEQ multiplex PCR; TCRdb's copy keeps in-frame clones and lacks some. V, J and clone size are those of that table, while D and trimming were read from the DNA. The table includes some 520,000 clones, nearly 90% detected once.

This receptor was taken from a man younger than 35 with COVID-19, enrolled during active disease. What was sequenced was peripheral blood. This sequence joins TRBV18 and TRBJ2-5, with 8 bases matching TRBD2. This CDR3 reads CASSPPGLAGQETQYF. The CDR3 DNA follows: TGTGCCAGCTCACCACCGGGTCTAGCGGGCCAAGAGACCCAGTACTTC. The full variable domain, completed using reference TRBV18 and TRBJ2-5, is NAGVMQNPRHLVRRRGQEARLRCSPMKGHSHVYWYRQLPEEGLKFMVYLQKENIIDESGMPKERFSAEFPKEGPSILRIQQVVRGDSAAYFCASSPPGLAGQETQYFGPGTRLLVL.